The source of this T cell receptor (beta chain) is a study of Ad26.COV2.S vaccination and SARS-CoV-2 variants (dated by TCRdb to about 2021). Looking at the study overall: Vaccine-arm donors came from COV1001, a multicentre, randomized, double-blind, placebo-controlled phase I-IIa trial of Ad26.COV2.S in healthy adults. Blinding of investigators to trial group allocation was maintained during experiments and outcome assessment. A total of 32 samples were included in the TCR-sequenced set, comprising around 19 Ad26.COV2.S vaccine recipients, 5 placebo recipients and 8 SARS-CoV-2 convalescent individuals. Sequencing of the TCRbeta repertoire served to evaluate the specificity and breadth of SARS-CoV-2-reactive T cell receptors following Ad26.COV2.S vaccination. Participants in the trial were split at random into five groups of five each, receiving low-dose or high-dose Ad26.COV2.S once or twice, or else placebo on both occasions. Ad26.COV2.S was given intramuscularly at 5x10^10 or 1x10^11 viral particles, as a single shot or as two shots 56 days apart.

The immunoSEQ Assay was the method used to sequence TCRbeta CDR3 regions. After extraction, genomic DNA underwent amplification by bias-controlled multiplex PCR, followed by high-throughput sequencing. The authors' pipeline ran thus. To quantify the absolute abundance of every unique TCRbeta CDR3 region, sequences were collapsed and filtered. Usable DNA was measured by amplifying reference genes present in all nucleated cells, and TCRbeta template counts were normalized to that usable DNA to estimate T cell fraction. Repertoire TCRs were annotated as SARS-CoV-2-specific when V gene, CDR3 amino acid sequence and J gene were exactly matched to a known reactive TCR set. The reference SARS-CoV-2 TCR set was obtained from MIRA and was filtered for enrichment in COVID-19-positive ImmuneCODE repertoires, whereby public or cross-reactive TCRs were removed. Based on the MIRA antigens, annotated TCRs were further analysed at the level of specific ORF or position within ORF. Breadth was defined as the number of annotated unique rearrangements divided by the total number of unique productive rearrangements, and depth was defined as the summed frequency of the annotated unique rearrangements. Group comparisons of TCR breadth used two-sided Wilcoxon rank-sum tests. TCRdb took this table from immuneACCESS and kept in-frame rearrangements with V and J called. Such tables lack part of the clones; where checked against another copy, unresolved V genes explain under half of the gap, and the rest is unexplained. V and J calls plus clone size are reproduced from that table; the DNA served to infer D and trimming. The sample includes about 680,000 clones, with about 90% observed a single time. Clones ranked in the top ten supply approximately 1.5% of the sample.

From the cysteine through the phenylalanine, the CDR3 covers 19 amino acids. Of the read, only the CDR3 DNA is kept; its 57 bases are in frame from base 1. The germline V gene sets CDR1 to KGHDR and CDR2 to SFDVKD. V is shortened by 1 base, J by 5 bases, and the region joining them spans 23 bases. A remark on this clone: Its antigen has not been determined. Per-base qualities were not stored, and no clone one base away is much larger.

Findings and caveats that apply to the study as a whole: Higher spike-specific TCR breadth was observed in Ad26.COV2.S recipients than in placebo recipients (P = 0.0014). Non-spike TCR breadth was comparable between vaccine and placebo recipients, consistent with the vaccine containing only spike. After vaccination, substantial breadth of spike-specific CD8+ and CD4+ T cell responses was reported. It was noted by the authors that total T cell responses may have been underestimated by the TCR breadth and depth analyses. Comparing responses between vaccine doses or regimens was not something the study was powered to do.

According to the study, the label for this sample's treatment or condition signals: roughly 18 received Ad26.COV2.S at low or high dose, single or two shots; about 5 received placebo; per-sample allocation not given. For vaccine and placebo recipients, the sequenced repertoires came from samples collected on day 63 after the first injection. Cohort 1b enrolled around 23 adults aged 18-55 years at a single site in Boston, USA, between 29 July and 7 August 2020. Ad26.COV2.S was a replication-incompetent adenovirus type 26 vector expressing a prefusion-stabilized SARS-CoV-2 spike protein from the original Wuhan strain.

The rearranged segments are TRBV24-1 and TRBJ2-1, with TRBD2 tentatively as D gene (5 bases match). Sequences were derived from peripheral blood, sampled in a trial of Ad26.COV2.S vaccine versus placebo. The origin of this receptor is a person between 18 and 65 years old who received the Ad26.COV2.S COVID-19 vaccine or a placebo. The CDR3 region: CATSDFRGLPGRGNNEQFF. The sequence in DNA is TGTGCCACCAGTGATTTCCGCGGGCTACCGGGCAGAGGGAACAATGAGCAGTTCTTC.